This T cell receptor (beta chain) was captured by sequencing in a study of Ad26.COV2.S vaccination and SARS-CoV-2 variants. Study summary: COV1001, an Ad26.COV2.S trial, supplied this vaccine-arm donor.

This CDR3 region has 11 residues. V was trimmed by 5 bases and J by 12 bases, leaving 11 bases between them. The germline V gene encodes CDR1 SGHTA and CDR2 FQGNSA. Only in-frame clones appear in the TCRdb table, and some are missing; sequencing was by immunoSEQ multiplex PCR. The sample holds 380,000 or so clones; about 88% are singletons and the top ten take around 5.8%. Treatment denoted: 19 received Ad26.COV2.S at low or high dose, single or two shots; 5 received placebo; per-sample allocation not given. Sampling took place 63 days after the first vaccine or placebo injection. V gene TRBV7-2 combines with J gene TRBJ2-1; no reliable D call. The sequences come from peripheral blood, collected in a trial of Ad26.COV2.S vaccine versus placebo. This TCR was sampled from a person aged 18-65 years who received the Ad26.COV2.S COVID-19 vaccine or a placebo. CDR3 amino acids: CASSPDWVQFF. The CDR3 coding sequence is TGTGCCAGCAGCCCCGACTGGGTGCAGTTCTTC.